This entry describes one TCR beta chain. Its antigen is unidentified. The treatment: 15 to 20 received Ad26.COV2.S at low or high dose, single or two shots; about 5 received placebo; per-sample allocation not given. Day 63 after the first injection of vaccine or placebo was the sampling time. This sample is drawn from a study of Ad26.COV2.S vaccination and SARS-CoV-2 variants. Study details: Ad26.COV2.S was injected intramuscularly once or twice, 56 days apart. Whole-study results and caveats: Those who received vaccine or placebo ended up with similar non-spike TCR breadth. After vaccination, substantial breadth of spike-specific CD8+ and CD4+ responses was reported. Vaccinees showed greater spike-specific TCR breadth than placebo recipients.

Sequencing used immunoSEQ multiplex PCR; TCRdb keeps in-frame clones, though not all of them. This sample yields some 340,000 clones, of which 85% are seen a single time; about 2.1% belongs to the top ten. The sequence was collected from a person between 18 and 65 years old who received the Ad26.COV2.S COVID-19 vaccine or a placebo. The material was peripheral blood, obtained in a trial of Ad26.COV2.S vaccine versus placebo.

The CDR3 here is CASSPQWGGDNSPLHF. CDR3 nucleotide sequence: TGTGCCAGCAGCCCCCAATGGGGTGGAGATAATTCACCCCTCCACTTT. The V and J genes are TRBV7-9 and TRBJ1-6; D is unclear. This CDR3 comprises 16 residues. Looked up from germline, CDR1 is SEHNR and CDR2 is FQNEAQ (reference sequence). Between the trimmed V and J ends, which lost 5 bases and 5 bases, there was a span of 16 bases.